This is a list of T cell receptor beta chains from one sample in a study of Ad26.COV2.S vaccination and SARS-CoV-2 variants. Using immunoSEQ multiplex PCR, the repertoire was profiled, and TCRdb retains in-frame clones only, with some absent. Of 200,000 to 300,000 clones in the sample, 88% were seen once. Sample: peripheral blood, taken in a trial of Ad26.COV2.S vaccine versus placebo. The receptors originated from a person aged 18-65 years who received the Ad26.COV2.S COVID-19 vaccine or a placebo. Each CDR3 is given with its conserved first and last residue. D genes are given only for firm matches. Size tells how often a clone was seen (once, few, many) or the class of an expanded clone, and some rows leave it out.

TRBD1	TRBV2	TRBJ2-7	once	TGTGCCAGCAGTGCGGACAGGAGCTCCTACGAGCAGTACTTC	CASSADRSSYEQYF
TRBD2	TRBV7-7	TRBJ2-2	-	TGTGCTAGCAGCCCGACTAGCGGGGGCACCGGGGAGCTGTTTTTT	CASSPTSGGTGELFF
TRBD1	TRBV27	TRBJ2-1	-	TGTGCCAGCAGTCGGCCGACAGGGGGCCGAAATGAGCAGTTCTTC	CASSRPTGGRNEQFF
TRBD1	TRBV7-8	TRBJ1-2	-	TGTGCCAGCAGCTTATCCGGGGACAGGGATTACTACGGCTACACCTTC	CASSLSGDRDYYGYTF
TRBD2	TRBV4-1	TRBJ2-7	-	TGCGCCAGCAGCCGCACCCTCAGAGGGACTAGCGGGCAACTTTACGAGCAGTACTTC	CASSRTLRGTSGQLYEQYF
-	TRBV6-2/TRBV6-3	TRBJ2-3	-	TGTGCCAGCAGCAAAGGACTAACTAGCACAGATACGCAGTATTTT	CASSKGLTSTDTQYF
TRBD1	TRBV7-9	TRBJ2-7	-	TGTGCCAGCAGCTTAGTATTTGGACAGGGGGCGCGGGAGCAGTACTTC	CASSLVFGQGAREQYF
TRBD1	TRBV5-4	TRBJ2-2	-	TGTGCCAGCAGCATGGACCGGACAGGGGGCACCGGGGAGCTGTTTTTT	CASSMDRTGGTGELFF
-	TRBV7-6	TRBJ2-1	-	TGTGCCAGCAGCTTAACGCGGTCGAGCTCCTACAATGAGCAGTTCTTC	CASSLTRSSSYNEQFF
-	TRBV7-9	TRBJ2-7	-	TGTGCCAGCAGCTCGGACGCCTACGAGCAGTACTTC	CASSSDAYEQYF